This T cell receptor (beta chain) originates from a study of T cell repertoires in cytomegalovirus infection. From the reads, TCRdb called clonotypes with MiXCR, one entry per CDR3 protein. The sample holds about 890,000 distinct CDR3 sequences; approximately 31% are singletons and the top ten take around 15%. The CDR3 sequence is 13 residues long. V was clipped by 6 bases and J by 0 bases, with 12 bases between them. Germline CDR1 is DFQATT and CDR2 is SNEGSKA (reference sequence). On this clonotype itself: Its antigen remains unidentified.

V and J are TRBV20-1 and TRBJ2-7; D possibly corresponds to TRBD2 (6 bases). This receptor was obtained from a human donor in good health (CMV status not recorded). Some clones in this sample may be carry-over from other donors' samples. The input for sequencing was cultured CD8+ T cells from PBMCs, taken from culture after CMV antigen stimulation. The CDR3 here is CSAKGLVSYEQYF. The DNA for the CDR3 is TGCAGTGCGAAGGGACTGGTCTCCTACGAGCAGTACTTC.